This T cell receptor beta chain was profiled in a study of CD4 T cells in relation to SARS-CoV-2 and coronaviruses (dated by TCRdb to the early 2020s). Background on the whole study: The ViraFEST assay cultured PBMCs with antigen for under 13 days, then sequenced TCR beta CDR3s to find antigen-specific clonal expansions. Across all 12 patients in the convalescent cohort, the median age was roughly 38 years, with a range of roughly 21 to 75 years. The roughly twelve convalescent patients included 8 males and 4 females; two subjects were Hispanic. Shared crossreactive spike epitopes were mapped to their HLA restriction using patient-derived lymphoblastoid cell lines. At the level of individual TCR clonotypes, the study evaluated whether memory CD4+ T cells crossreact between the spike proteins of SARS-CoV-2 and those of common cold coronaviruses. Samples from three pre-COVID donors and the naive versus memory experiments were sequenced with the Adaptive Biotechnologies TCR-sequencing kit; other data were Illumina-based. A different TCR-beta assay, based on Illumina, was used to sequence expansion assays from other donors in the study.

CDR1 and CDR2 were assigned from the germline V gene as ENHRY and SYGVKD. From V the trimming removes 1 base and from J it removes 8 bases, while the gene matches leave 11 bases of the junction unaccounted for. Counted from cysteine to phenylalanine, this CDR3 has 17 amino acids. Of all the DNA, just the CDR3 is kept, 51 bases in frame from base 1. This clone appeared once. Its antigen is not yet known. The record has no base qualities; no much larger clone is one base away. Survey-level immunoSEQ TCR-beta sequencing was performed on DNA from CEF-cultured naive and memory CD4+ T cells. In the authors' own workflow: During preprocessing, nonproductive sequences were removed, as were CDR3s that did not start with C, did not end with F or W, or were shorter than 7 amino acids. The MANAFEST web app was used to call antigen-specific clonotypes on the basis of expansion compared with the reference and with other culture wells. To be counted as positive, a clone had to show significant expansion compared with the reference culture, at an FDR below 0.05, in 2 of 3 replicate wells. Positive clones also required significant expansion versus all other tandem wells and an odds ratio above 5. Cultured and uncultured naive and memory CD4+ repertoires were searched for CDR3s previously identified as spike- and CEF-reactive. After three terminal residues were trimmed from each end, CDR3 homology was quantified as pairwise Levenshtein distance using the stringdist R package. Here the immuneACCESS table is served through TCRdb, limited to in-frame sequences with V and J called. Missing clones are a known gap in these copies; in checked studies unresolved V genes cover under half, and the rest lacks a known reason. The V and J calls and clone size are taken from that table; D and trimming were inferred from the DNA. This sample holds about 43,000 clones; about 80% were observed only once. In total, the top ten clones hold 1.4% of the sample.

Overall results and qualifications from the work: Roughly 64% of donors had memory CD4+ clonotypes that crossrecognized SARS-CoV-2 and at least one common cold coronavirus spike. Sequencing of naive versus memory cells indicated that the assay detects memory recall responses, not primary responses primed during culture. Because no donor provided both pre-pandemic and post-infection samples, tracing the source of pre-existing responses was limited. Crossreactive clones showed significantly weaker SARS-CoV-2-driven expansion than monoreactive clones, consistent with antigenic imprinting. Because the crossreactivity analysis focused on spike protein, crossreactivity against other viral proteins was not assessed. Small numbers of patients and of tested TCRs limited the study.

To separate naive from memory CD4+ T cells, cryopreserved PBMCs first underwent CD4 enrichment and then EasySep naive CD4+ T cell enrichment. Sorted naive or memory CD4+ T cells (around 9.4 x 10^4) were grown at a 1:1 ratio with T cell-depleted PBMCs and CEF peptides for roughly eleven days. Each peptide culture condition was generally run in triplicate replicate wells. PBMCs were isolated from leukapheresis product or whole blood by Ficoll-Paque PLUS gradient centrifugation. PBMCs were either cryopreserved at -140 degrees C or used fresh in the expansion assay. The QIAamp Micro DNA Kit was used to extract genomic DNA from the CD4+ T cells.

The chain is made from TRBV10-3 and TRBJ2-1, with TRBD2 matching 10 junction bases. The sequencing input was naive CD4+ T cells from PBMCs, cultured in vitro. The cell subset or site tag for this specimen amounts to: naive CD4+ T cells isolated by negative enrichment. This TCR came from an adult with COVID-19. The DNA sequence reads TGTGCCATCAGTGAGTTCTGGGCTAGCGGGAGCAACTATGAGCAGTTCTTC. Translated, it reads CAISEFWASGSNYEQFF.